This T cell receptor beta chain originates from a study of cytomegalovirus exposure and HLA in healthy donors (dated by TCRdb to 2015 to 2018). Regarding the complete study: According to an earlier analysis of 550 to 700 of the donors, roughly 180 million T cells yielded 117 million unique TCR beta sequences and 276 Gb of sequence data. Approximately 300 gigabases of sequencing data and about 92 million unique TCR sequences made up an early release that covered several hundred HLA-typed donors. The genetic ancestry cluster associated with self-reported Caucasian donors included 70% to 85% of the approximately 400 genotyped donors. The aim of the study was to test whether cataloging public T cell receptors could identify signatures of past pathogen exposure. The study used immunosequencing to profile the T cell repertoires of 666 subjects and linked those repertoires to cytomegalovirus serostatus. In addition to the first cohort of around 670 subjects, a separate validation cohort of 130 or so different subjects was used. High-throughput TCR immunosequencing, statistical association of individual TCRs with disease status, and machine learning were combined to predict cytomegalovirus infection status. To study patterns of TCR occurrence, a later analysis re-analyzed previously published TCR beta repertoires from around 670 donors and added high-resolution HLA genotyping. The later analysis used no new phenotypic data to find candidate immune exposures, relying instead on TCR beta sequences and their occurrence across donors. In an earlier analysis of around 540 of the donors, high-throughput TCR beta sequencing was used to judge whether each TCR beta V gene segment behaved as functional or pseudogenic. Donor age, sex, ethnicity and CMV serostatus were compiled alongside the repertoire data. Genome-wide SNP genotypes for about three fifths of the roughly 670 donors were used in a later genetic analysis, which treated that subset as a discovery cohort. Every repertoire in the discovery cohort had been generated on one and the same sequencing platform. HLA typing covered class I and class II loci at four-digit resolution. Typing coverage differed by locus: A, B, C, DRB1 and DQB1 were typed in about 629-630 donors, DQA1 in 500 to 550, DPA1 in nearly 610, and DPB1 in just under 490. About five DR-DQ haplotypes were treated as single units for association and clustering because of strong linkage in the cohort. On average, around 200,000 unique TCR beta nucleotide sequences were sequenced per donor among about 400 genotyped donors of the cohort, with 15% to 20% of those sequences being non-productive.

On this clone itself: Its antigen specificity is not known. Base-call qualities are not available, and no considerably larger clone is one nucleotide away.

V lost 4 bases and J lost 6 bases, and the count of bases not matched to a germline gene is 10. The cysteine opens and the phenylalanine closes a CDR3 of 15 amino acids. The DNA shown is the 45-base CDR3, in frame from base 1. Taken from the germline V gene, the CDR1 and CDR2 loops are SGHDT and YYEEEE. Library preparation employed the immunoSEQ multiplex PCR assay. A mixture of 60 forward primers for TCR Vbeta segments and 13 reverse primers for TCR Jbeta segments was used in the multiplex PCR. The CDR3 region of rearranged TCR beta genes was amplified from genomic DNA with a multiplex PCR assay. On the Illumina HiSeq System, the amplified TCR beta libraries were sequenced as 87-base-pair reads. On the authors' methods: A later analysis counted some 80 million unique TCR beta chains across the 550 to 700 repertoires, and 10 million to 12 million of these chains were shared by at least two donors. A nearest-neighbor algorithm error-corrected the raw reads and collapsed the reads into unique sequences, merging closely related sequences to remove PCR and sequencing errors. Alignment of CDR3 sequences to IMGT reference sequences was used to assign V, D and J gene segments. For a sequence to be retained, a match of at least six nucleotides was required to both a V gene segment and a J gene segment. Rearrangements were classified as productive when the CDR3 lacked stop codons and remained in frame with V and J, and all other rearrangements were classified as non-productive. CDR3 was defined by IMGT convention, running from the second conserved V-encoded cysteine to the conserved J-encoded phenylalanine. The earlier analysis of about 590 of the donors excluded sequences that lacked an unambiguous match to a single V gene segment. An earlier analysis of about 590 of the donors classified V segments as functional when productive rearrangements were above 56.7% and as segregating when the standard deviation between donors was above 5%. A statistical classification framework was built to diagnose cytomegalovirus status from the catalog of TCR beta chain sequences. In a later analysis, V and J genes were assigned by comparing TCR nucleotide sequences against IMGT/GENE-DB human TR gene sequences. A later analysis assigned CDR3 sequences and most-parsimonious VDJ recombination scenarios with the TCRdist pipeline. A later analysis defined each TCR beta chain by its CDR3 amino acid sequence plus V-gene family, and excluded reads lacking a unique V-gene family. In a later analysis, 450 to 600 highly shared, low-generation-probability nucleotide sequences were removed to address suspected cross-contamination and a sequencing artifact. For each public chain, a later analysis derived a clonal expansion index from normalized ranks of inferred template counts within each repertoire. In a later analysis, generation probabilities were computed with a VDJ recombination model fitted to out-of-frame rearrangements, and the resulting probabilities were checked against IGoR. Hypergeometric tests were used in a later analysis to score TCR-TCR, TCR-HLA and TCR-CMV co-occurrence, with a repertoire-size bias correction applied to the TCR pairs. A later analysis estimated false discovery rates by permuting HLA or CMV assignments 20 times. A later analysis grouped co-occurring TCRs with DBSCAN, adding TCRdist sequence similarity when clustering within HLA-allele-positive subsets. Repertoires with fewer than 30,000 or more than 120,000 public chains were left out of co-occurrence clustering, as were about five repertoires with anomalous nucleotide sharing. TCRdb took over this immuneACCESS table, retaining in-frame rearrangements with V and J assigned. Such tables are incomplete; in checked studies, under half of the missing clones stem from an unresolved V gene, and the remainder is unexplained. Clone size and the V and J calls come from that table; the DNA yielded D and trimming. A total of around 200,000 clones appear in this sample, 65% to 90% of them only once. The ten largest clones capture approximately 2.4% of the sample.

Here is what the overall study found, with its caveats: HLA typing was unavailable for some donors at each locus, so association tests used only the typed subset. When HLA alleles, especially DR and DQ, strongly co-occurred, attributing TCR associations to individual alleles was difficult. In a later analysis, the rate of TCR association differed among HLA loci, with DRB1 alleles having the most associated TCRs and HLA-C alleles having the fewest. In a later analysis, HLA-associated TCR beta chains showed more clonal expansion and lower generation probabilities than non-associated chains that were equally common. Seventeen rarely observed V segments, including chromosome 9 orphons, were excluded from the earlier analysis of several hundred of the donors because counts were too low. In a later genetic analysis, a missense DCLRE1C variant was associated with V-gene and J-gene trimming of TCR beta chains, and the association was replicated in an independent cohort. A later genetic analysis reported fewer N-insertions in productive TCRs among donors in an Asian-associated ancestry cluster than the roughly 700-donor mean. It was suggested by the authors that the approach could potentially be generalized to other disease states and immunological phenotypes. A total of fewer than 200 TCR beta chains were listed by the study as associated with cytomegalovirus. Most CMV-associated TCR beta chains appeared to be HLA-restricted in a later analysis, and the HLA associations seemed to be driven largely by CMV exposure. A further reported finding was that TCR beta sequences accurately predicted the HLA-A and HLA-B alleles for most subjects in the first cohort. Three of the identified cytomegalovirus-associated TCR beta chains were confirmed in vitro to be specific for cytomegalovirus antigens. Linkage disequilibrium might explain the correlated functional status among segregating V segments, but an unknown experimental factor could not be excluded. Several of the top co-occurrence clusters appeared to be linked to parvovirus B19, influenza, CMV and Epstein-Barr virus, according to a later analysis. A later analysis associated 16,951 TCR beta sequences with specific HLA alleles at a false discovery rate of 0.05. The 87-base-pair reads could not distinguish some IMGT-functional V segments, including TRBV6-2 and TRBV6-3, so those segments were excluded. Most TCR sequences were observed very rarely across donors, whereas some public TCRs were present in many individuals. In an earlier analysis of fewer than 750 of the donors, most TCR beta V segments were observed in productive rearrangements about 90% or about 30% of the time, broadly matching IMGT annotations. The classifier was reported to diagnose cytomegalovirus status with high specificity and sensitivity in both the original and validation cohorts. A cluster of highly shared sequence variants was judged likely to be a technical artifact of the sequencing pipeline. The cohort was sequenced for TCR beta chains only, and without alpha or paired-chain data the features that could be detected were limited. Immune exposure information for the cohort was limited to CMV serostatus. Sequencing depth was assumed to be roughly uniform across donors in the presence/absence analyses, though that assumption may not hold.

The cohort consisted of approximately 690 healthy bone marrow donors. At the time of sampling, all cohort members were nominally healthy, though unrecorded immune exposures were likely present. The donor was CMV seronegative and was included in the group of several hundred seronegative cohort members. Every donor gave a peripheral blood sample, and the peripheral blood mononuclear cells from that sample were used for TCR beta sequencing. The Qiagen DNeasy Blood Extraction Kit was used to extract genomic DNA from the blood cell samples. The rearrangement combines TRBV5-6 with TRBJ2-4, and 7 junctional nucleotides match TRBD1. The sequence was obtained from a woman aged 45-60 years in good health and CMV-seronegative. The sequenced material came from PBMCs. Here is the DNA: TGTGCCAGCAGCACCCTGGACAGGAGTAGAAACATTCAGTACTTC. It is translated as CASSTLDRSRNIQYF. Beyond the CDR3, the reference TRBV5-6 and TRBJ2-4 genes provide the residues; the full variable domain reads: DAGVTQSPTHLIKTRGQQVTLRCSPKSGHDTVSWYQQALGQGPQFIFQYYEEEERQRGNFPDRFSGHQFPNYSSELNVNALLLGDSALYLCASSTLDRSRNIQYFGAGTRLSVL.